Listed below are T cell receptor beta chains from one sample, sequenced in a study of beta chain features in type 1 diabetes. Assay: immunoSEQ multiplex PCR; the TCRdb copy retains only in-frame clones and omits some. The sample includes some 150,000 clones, around 10% of them seen just once. The sequenced sample was central memory CD4+ T cells from blood. The receptors were gathered from a man aged 18-30 years in good health. CDR3s include the opening cysteine and the closing phenylalanine or tryptophan. D genes are given only for firm matches.

>TRBJ1-1|TRBV5-1|NA
CASSFTLNTEAFF
>TRBJ1-1|TRBV29-1|NA
CSGGWAAEAFF
>TRBJ1-1|TRBV15|NA
CATSREAVTGAFF
>TRBJ1-2|TRBV5-4|NA
CASSPWVTGIGGYTF
>TRBJ1-6|TRBV5-1|NA
CASSGGRNSPLHF
>TRBJ2-7|TRBV7-2|TRBD1
CASSLDRSEQYF
>TRBJ1-1|TRBV4-3|NA
CASSQDSSTEAFF
>TRBJ2-1|TRBV28|NA
CASRPQGLNEQFF
>TRBJ2-5|TRBV18|NA
CASSPPWSNQETQYF
>TRBJ1-5|TRBV6-5|TRBD1
CASSYSGQGSQPQHF
>TRBJ1-1|TRBV9|NA
CASSVEGGTEAFF
>TRBJ2-1|TRBV6-6|NA
CASSYSRVYNEQFF
>TRBJ1-5|TRBV29-1|NA
CSVATDYSNQPQHF
>TRBJ2-7|TRBV5-6|TRBD1
CASSLVPGTGGEQYF
>TRBJ1-1|TRBV29-1|NA
CSVVGAAMNTEAFF
>TRBJ2-3|TRBV10-3|TRBD2
CAISARREYPDTQYF
>TRBJ2-1|TRBV2|TRBD2
CASRELANEQFF
>TRBJ2-1|TRBV20-1|NA
CSARKNEQFF
>TRBJ2-6|TRBV14|NA
CASSQDLTNVLTF
>TRBJ2-2|TRBV4-2|NA
CASSQDRLRAGELFF
>TRBJ2-1|TRBV7-2|NA
CASSLTGEGYNEQFF
>TRBJ1-4|TRBV18|NA
CASSPDEKLFF
>TRBJ2-7|TRBV28|NA
CASSLAVQGRYEQYF
>TRBJ2-1|TRBV7-6|NA
CASSLGSINNEQFF
>TRBJ2-5|TRBV2|NA
CASSRGQETQYF
>TRBJ2-7|TRBV7-2|TRBD2
CASSELAGEGEQYF
>TRBJ1-2|TRBV2|NA
CASSDTGTNGYTF
>TRBJ2-7|TRBV29-1|TRBD1
CSASGQGAYEQYF
>TRBJ2-3|TRBV5-4|NA
CASSQGGGSNTDTQYF
>TRBJ2-7|TRBV28|NA
CASSLANVQYF
>TRBJ2-1|TRBV7-9|TRBD2
CASSLQAGWKFF
>TRBJ2-7|TRBV5-1|NA
CASRAGLSTYEQYF
>TRBJ1-6|TRBV10-3|NA
CAISESRTRSPLHF
>TRBJ2-5|TRBV11-3|NA
CASSLSGTSVPYF
>TRBJ2-5|TRBV13|NA
CASSFGSSQYF
>TRBJ2-2|TRBV10-3|NA
CAISESARLNTGELFF
>TRBJ1-2|TRBV10-3|NA
CAIGGGGGYTF
>TRBJ2-7|TRBV9|NA
CASSALPGSEQYF
>TRBJ2-2|TRBV20-1|NA
CSARRTGELFF
>TRBJ2-1|TRBV11-2|NA
CASGVGRSSYNEQFF
>TRBJ2-6|TRBV19|NA
CASSISPRASSTDSNVLTF
>TRBJ1-5|TRBV4-3|NA
CASSQDRDQPQHF
>TRBJ2-3|TRBV9|NA
CASSVLGTDTQYF
>TRBJ2-7|TRBV18|NA
CASSPNRAYEQYF
>TRBJ2-6|TRBV7-2|NA
CASSPRGVAGANVLTF
>TRBJ2-3|TRBV10-3|TRBD2
CAISLGLAGTTDTQYF
>TRBJ2-3|TRBV6-5|NA
CASSYGLPSTDTQYF
>TRBJ2-1|TRBV7-2|TRBD2
CASSQGLAGGPREQFF
>TRBJ1-2|TRBV7-2|NA
CASNGDNYGYTF
>TRBJ1-2|TRBV30|NA
CAWSVPSRKTNYGYTF
>TRBJ1-1|TRBV6-5|NA
CASSYRVVGGEAFF
>TRBJ1-1|TRBV11-2|NA
CASSQDPTERTEAFF
>TRBJ1-1|TRBV5-1|NA
CASSLASGGNTEAFF
>TRBJ2-5|TRBV28|NA
CASSWAPGLGGETQYF
>TRBJ2-1|TRBV7-2|NA
CASSPSPRDNEQFF
>TRBJ2-4|TRBV28|NA
CASSWGSARNIQYF
>TRBJ2-7|TRBV21-1|NA
CASSKPPRALYEQYF
>TRBJ2-5|TRBV4-1|TRBD2
CASSQRTSGGIETQYF
>TRBJ2-2|TRBV7-3|TRBD2
CASSPLAGWSSGELFF
>TRBJ2-7|TRBV29-1|NA
CSVAERGEQYF